One sample yielded the 6 T cell receptor beta chains listed below, sequenced in a study of T cells in women clearing cervical HPV infection. Some clones are missing from TCRdb's copy, which holds only in-frame ones; the method was immunoSEQ multiplex PCR. This sample's table reports about 32,000 clones. The source material was blood buffy coat. The receptors derive from a woman aged 18-69 years with a cervical HPV16 infection that either progressed to CIN3+ or cleared (not recorded which).

To note about this clone: Read sequence stops 3 residues before the CDR3 end, and the germline J gene provides the missing end. The chain has TRBV10-2 and TRBJ1-4, with 7 bases identical to TRBD1. The CDR3 is 16 amino acids. The ends lost 2 bases at V and 0 bases at J; junction bases unmatched: 3. Germline V lookup: CDR1 WSHSY, CDR2 SAAADI. The DNA read from the CDR3 is TGCGCCAGCAGTGAGGACAGGGCTGCAACTAATGAAAAA. This sequence encodes CASSEDRAATNEK. The CDR3 in its entirety is CASSEDRAATNEKLFF.

On this clone itself: The DNA ends 3 residues before the CDR3 does, and the rest of the CDR3 is filled in from the germline J gene. The chain uses TRBV20-1 and TRBJ2-7; TRBD2 matches at 7 bases. CDR1 and CDR2 from the germline V gene are DFQATT and SNEGSKA (reference sequence). The CDR3 runs to 16 residues. J was trimmed by 3 bases and V by 3 bases; bases with no gene match: 14. CDR3 DNA, as far as it was read: TGCAGTGCTAGGGGACTACGCGCCTCGGGGGTCTACGAG. Translation gives CSARGLRASGVYE. The complete CDR3 protein is CSARGLRASGVYEQYF.

A remark on this clone: The read falls 3 residues short of the CDR3 end, and the missing part is taken from the germline J gene. V is TRBV13 and J is TRBJ2-7, with a weak D call TRBD2 (6 bases). Germline V gene sequence: CDR1 PRHDT, CDR2 FYEKMQ (reference sequence). The CDR3 consists of 13 residues. V lost 1 base to trimming and J lost 2 bases, with 6 bases between them. The CDR3 is CASSLAGAYEQYF. CDR3 DNA, as far as it was read: TGTGCCAGCAGCTTAGCGGGGGCCTACGAG.

The CDR3 here is CASSLEGLTDTQYF. CDR3 DNA, as far as it was read: TGTGCCAGCAGCTTAGAGGGCTTAACAGATACG. V and J are TRBV11-2 and TRBJ2-3; unclear D gene. Sequencing ends 3 residues short of the CDR3 end; the germline J gene provides the rest. This CDR3 has 14 residues. CDR1 is SGHAT and CDR2 is FQNNGV in the germline V gene. Between the trimmed V and J ends, which lost 0 bases and 3 bases, there was a span of 7 bases.

CDR3 loop: CSARDLQNEQFF. The covered CDR3 bases are TGCAGTGCTAGAGATTTACAAAATGAG. The chain links TRBV20-1 to TRBJ2-1; D is ambiguous. The CDR3 is cut off 3 residues early in the read; its end comes from the germline J gene. The V end lost 0 bases, the J end lost 7 bases, and 7 bases lay between the germline ends. Germline V gene data show CDR1 as DFQATT and CDR2 as SNEGSKA (reference sequence). The CDR3 is 12 residues long.

Of note for this clone: The read falls 3 residues short of the CDR3 end, and the missing part is taken from the germline J gene. This rearrangement joins TRBV20-1 to TRBJ2-7, with 11 bases identical to TRBD1. This CDR3 is built from 15 residues. The germline V gene has CDR1 DFQATT and CDR2 SNEGSKA (reference sequence). The trim removed 3 bases at V and 3 bases at J, leaving 7 bases unmatched. The CDR3 DNA, read in part, is TGCAGTGCTAGGACCTTGGGACAGGGGGACTACGAG. Its translation is CSARTLGQGDYE. The complete CDR3 sequence is CSARTLGQGDYEQYF.